These 2 T cell receptor beta chains came from one sample sequenced in a study of T cell changes during pregnancy in multiple sclerosis. Method: immunoSEQ multiplex PCR; TCRdb's copy keeps in-frame clones and lacks some. Of about 77,000 clones in the sample, 75% to 90% were seen once. Sequencing used peripheral blood, obtained before pregnancy. These receptor sequences come from a female donor with multiple sclerosis, enrolled in a pregnancy study.

This chain uses TRBV10-1 with TRBJ1-1; D gene ambiguous. Germline CDR1 WNHNN, CDR2 SYGVQD (reference sequence). This CDR3 is built from 14 residues. Trimming took 2 bases from V and 7 from J, leaving 14 bases between them. This CDR3 reads CASSERSSGNEAFF. DNA for the CDR3: TGCGCCAGCAGTGAGCGGTCTTCGGGGAATGAAGCTTTCTTT.

CDR3 sequence (DNA): TGTGCCAGCAGTTACCCCTCGGGGGGGGAGCAGTACTTC. Translated: CASSYPSGGEQYF. The chain combines TRBV6-5 with TRBJ2-7; TRBD2 matches 8 bases. J lost 7 bases, V lost 2 bases, and 4 bases had no gene match. CDR3 size: 13 residues. The germline CDR1 and CDR2 sequences are MNHEY and SVGAGI.